This T cell receptor (beta chain) was recorded in a study of T cell changes during pregnancy in multiple sclerosis. The protocol was immunoSEQ multiplex PCR, while the TCRdb copy is restricted to in-frame clones and leaves out a portion. In the table there are 50,000 to 60,000 clones, about nine tenths of which are singletons. The CDR3 covers 17 residues. In germline, CDR1 is SGHNT, CDR2 YYREEE (reference sequence). V lost 2 bases and J lost 7; bases outside the gene matches: 12. This material consisted of peripheral blood, taken in the first trimester of pregnancy. The source is a female donor in good health, enrolled as a control in a pregnancy study. The gene calls are TRBV5-4 and TRBJ2-2; TRBD2 matches 9 bases. The CDR3 sequence: CASSFRWAGGPGGELFF. The CDR3 nucleotides are TGTGCCAGCAGCTTTAGATGGGCGGGAGGGCCCGGCGGGGAGCTGTTTTTT.